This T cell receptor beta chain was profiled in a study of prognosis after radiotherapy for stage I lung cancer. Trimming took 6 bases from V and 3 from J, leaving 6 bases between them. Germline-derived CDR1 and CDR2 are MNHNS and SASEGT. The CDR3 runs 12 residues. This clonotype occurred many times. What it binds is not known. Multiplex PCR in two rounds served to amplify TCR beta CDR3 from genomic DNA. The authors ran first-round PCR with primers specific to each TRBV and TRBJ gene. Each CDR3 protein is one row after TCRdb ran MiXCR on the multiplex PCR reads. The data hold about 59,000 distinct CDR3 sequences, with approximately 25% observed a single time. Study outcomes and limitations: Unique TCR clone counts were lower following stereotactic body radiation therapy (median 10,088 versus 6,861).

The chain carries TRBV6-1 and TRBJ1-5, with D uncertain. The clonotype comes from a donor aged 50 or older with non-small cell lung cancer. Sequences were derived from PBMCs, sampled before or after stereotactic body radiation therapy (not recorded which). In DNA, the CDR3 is TGTGCCAGCAGACAGTCCAATCAGCCCCAGCATTTT. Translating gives CASRQSNQPQHF.